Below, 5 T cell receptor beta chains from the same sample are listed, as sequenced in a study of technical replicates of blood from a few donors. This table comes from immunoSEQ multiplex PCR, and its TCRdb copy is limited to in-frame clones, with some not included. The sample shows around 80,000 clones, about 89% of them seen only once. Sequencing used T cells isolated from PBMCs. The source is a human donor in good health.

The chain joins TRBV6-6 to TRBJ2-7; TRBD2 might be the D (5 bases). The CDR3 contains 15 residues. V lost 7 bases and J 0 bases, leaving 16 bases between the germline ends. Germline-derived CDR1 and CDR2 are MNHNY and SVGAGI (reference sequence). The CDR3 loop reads CASTPIVGSSYEQYF. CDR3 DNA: TGTGCCAGCACCCCTATTGTGGGGAGCTCCTACGAGCAGTACTTC.

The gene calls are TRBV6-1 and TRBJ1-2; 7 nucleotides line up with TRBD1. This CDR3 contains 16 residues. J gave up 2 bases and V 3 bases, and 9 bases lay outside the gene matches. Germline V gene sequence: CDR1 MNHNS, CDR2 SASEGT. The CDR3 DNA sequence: TGTGCCAGCAGTGAGAGGACGACAGGGTCGAACTATGGCTACACCTTC. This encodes CASSERTTGSNYGYTF.

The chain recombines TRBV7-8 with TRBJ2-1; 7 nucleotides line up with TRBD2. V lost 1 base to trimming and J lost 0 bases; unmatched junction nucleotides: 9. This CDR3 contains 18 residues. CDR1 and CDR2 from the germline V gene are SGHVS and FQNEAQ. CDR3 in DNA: TGTGCCAGCAGCTTAGGCCTAGCGGAGCCCCTCTCCTACAATGAGCAGTTCTTC. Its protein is CASSLGLAEPLSYNEQFF.

CDR3 nucleotides: TGTGCCAGTAGTCCGAGCGTCGTCCGGACTATATCAGATACGCAGTATTTT. Protein sequence: CASSPSVVRTISDTQYF. The chain carries TRBV19 and TRBJ2-3; D might be TRBD2 (6 bases). Trimming took off 5 bases at V and 4 bases at J, with 22 bases between the two ends. This CDR3 contains 17 residues. Germline CDR1 LNHDA, CDR2 SQIVND (reference sequence).

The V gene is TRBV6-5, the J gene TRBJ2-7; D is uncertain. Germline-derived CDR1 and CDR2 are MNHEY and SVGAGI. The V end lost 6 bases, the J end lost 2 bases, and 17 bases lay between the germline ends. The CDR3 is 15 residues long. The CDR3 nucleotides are TGTGCCAGCAGACGACTGGGTTTCCCCACCTACGAGCAGTACTTC. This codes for CASRRLGFPTYEQYF.